Each of the 21 T cell receptor beta chains below was sequenced from the same sample in a study of cytomegalovirus exposure and HLA in healthy donors. Both 60 Vbeta primers and 13 Jbeta primers went into the PCR. Here immunoSEQ multiplex PCR was the method, and the copy in TCRdb shows in-frame clones only, minus some. The profile shows around 150,000 clones, 60% to 80% of them singletons. Source material: PBMCs. The receptors derive from a male donor in good health and CMV-seronegative.

The V call is TRBV9, the J call TRBJ2-5; 9 nucleotides match TRBD1. V shed 0 bases, J shed 11 bases, and the junction held 8 bases outside the gene matches. Germline CDR1 is SGDLS and CDR2 is YYNGEE. CDR3 length equals 14 residues. The CDR3 DNA sequence: TGTGCCAGCAGCGTAGCGGGACAGGGATGGGAGCAGTACTTC. It translates to CASSVAGQGWEQYF.

The genes are TRBV6-5 and TRBJ2-2, with D perhaps TRBD2 (5 bases). With 5 bases removed from V and 7 bases from J, the gap between germline ends came to 11 bases. There are 13 residues in the CDR3. The germline gives CDR1 MNHEY, CDR2 SVGAGI. The chain's CDR3 is CASSTQRNGELFF. CDR3 bases: TGTGCCAGCAGTACTCAGCGGAACGGGGAGCTGTTTTTT.

This clone was seen a handful of times. One end of the junction does not line up with germline, which may come from a read error. The genes are TRBV7-8 and TRBJ2-5; TRBD2 matches at 9 bases. Germline-derived CDR1 and CDR2 are SGHVS and FQNEAQ. The CDR3 length is 17 residues. For the CDR3, the DNA is TGTGCCAGCAACTTAGGGTCTCGCGGGGGGGCGGCAGAGACCCAGTACTTC. This translates into CASNLGSRGGAAETQYF.

This clone was seen only once. J is TRBJ2-2 and V is TRBV6-6; D possibly corresponds to TRBD2 (5 bases). The CDR3 is made up of 14 amino acids. The germline gives CDR1 MNHNY, CDR2 SVGAGI (reference sequence). The ends were cut back, 11 bases at V and 2 bases at J, with 15 bases in the middle. The CDR3 spells CAVALLVNTGELFF. The CDR3 nucleotides read TGTGCCGTAGCGCTTTTGGTTAACACCGGGGAGCTGTTTTTT.

This clone was observed a handful of times. The J gene is TRBJ2-3, the V gene TRBV11-2, with D hard to call. Germline V gives CDR1 SGHAT, CDR2 FQNNGV. The V end lost 3 bases, the J end lost 1 base, and 14 bases lay between the germline ends. CDR3 size: 16 residues. The CDR3 nucleotides read TGTGCCAGCAGCTTCACCGAGCGCGAGGGCACAGATACGCAGTATTTT. Its protein is CASSFTEREGTDTQYF.

The J gene is TRBJ2-5, the V gene TRBV5-6, with 9 positions matching TRBD1. Gene TRBJ2-7 matches the end of the DNA better, so the J call may be wrong. This CDR3 region has 16 residues. The germline CDR1 and CDR2 sequences are SGHDT and YYEEEE. The CDR3 DNA reads TGTGCCAGCAGCTTCAGGCTGGGACAGGGAGGCCACGAGCAGTACTTC. It encodes CASSFRLGQGGHEQYF.

CDR3 in DNA: TGTGCCAGCAGTCCCGGCAGCGGGAGGCGGGGGCAGTACTTC. Its protein is CASSPGSGRRGQYF. The V call is TRBV27, the J call TRBJ2-7; TRBD2 matches 9 bases. CDR1 and CDR2 (germline): MNHEY, SMNVEV (reference sequence). V dropped 5 bases and J dropped 9; count of bases not matched to a gene: 11. This CDR3 is built from 14 residues.

This clone was seen a handful of times. This rearrangement joins TRBV6-5 to TRBJ2-7, with 10 bases identical to TRBD2. J lost 5 bases, V lost 5 bases, and 6 bases had no gene match. The length of the CDR3 is 14 residues. CDR1 is MNHEY, CDR2 SVGAGI, per germline. For the CDR3, the DNA is TGTGCCAGCAGTGAGGTAGCGGGGGGCCACGAGCAGTACTTC. Translation: CASSEVAGGHEQYF.

The chain employs TRBV2 and TRBJ2-3, with TRBD1 identical over 7 bases. The CDR3 sequence is 14 residues long. CDR1 and CDR2 from the germline V gene are SNHLY and FYNNEI. J gave up 1 base and V 6 bases, and 4 bases lay outside the gene matches. The CDR3 sequence: CASRTGSGTDTQYF. The CDR3 DNA sequence: TGTGCCAGCAGGACAGGGAGCGGCACAGATACGCAGTATTTT.

V gene TRBV28 combines with J gene TRBJ2-1; tentative D call: TRBD2 (5 bases). The CDR3 has 14 amino acids. Germline V gene lookup returns CDR1 MDHEN and CDR2 SYDVKM. The V and J ends lost 6 bases and 4 bases respectively, with 13 bases between them. CDR3 bases: TGTGCCAGCAGCCTACCTCGAGGGTACAATGAGCAGTTCTTC. Protein product: CASSLPRGYNEQFF.

The rearrangement joins TRBV10-3 to TRBJ2-3; 11 bases fit TRBD1. The V gene's germline CDR1 is ENHRY and CDR2 SYGVKD. Trimming took 2 bases from V and 6 from J; bases not matched to a gene: 4. The CDR3 has 15 residues. In nucleotides, the CDR3 is TGTGCCATCAGTGAGAGGACAGGGGGCGGTGATACGCAGTATTTT. Translating gives CAISERTGGGDTQYF.

The rearrangement joins TRBV4-1 to TRBJ2-3; tentative D call: TRBD2 (5 bases). The germline CDR1 and CDR2 sequences are MGHRA and YSYEKL. There are 15 residues in the CDR3. Trimming removed 0 bases from V and 2 bases from J, with 9 bases in between. The CDR3 DNA is TGCGCCAGCAGCCAAGATGAGGGCGACACAGATACGCAGTATTTT. It specifies CASSQDEGDTDTQYF.

The V call is TRBV9, the J call TRBJ2-2, with TRBD1 identical over 7 bases. V shed 1 base, J shed 2 bases, and the junction held 5 bases outside the gene matches. CDR1 is SGDLS and CDR2 is YYNGEE in the germline V gene. The CDR3 runs 16 residues. CDR3 nucleotides: TGTGCCAGCAGCGTATCCGGGACAGTAAACACCGGGGAGCTGTTTTTT. It yields the protein CASSVSGTVNTGELFF.

V is TRBV9 and J is TRBJ2-1; possible D gene TRBD2, 6 bases. The CDR3 is 17 residues long. V lost 4 bases and J 4 bases, leaving 21 bases between the germline ends. CDR1 is SGDLS and CDR2 is YYNGEE in the germline V gene. The CDR3 here is CASSSHQLAWDYNEQFF. The CDR3 DNA follows: TGTGCCAGCAGCTCACACCAACTAGCCTGGGATTACAATGAGCAGTTCTTC.

The rearrangement uses TRBV7-3 and TRBJ2-3; 8 bases fit TRBD2. V was pared by 3 bases and J by 3 bases, with 2 bases of the junction left unmatched. CDR1 and CDR2 (germline): SGHTA, FQGTGA. This CDR3 is built from 14 residues. In DNA, the CDR3 is TGTGCCAGCAGCTTGGGACTAGGGACAGATACGCAGTATTTT. This codes for CASSLGLGTDTQYF.

This clone was detected only once. An end of the junction differs from the germline gene, which may be a read error. V gene TRBV2 combines with J gene TRBJ2-5; D uncertain. Germline values: CDR1 SNHLY, CDR2 FYNNEI. CDR3 length: 13 residues. The CDR3 loop reads CASIEIKPETQYF. DNA of the CDR3: TGTGCCAGCATTGAAATCAAGCCCGAGACCCAGTACTTC.

In DNA form, the CDR3 reads TGTGCCAGCAGTTACGGGACAGGGACCGGGGAGCTGTTTTTT. Amino acids: CASSYGTGTGELFF. The J gene is TRBJ2-2, the V gene TRBV6-5; 9 positions match TRBD1. The CDR3 is 14 residues long. After removal of 2 bases from V and 5 bases from J, the junction contained 0 bases not matched to a gene. Germline-derived CDR1 and CDR2 are MNHEY and SVGAGI.

The J gene is TRBJ2-3, the V gene TRBV5-4; TRBD2 matches at 12 bases. The germline V gene encodes CDR1 SGHNT and CDR2 YYREEE (reference sequence). J gave up 2 bases and V 4 bases, and 5 bases lay outside the gene matches. This CDR3 contains 16 residues. The CDR3 protein is CASSLRTSGTTDTQYF. CDR3 nucleotides: TGTGCCAGCAGCCTTCGGACTAGCGGGACCACAGATACGCAGTATTTT. Drawing the rest from reference TRBV5-4 and TRBJ2-3, the complete variable domain is ETGVTQSPTHLIKTRGQQVTLRCSSQSGHNTVSWYQQALGQGPQFIFQYYREEENGRGNFPPRFSGLQFPNYSSELNVNALELDDSALYLCASSLRTSGTTDTQYFGPGTRLTVL.

The chain combines TRBV7-2 with TRBJ2-2; D unresolved. There are 14 residues in the CDR3. V gave up 3 bases and J gave up 0 bases, with 5 bases separating them. The germline CDR1 and CDR2 sequences are SGHTA and FQGNSA. The CDR3 nucleotides are TGTGCCAGCAGCTTCCTAACGAACACCGGGGAGCTGTTTTTT. It encodes CASSFLTNTGELFF.

This chain joins TRBV5-1 and TRBJ2-1; the match to TRBD2 covers 16 bases. Germline CDR1 reads SGHRS; CDR2 reads YFSETQ. The CDR3 consists of 19 residues. V shed 4 bases, J shed 0 bases, and the junction held 7 bases outside the gene matches. The CDR3 DNA follows: TGCGCCAGCAGCCTTCAAGGGACTAGCGGGAGGGCCTCCTACAATGAGCAGTTCTTC. It specifies CASSLQGTSGRASYNEQFF.

The rearrangement joins TRBV5-1 to TRBJ1-2; 8 nucleotides align to TRBD1. In germline, CDR1 is SGHRS, CDR2 YFSETQ. This CDR3 contains 13 residues. V shed 4 bases, J shed 10 bases, and the junction held 9 bases outside the gene matches. The CDR3 coding sequence is TGCGCCAGCAGCCGTGGACAGGGAGACATCTACACCTTC. Protein product: CASSRGQGDIYTF.